These 7 T cell receptor beta chains share one sample of origin, sequenced in a study of blood T cell repertoires in COVID-19. Some clones are missing from TCRdb's copy, which holds only in-frame ones; the method was immunoSEQ multiplex PCR. Of about 39,000 clones listed, around 84% are singletons. Sequencing was done on a sample of peripheral blood. The receptors come from a man between 65 and 85 years old with acute or convalescent COVID-19.

The V call is TRBV28, the J call TRBJ1-2; the match to TRBD1 covers 7 bases. The length of the CDR3 is 13 residues. CDR1 is MDHEN and CDR2 is SYDVKM in the germline V gene. J lost 4 bases, V lost 6 bases, and 5 bases had no gene match. CDR3 amino acids: CASSQGQFYGYTF. For the CDR3, the DNA is TGTGCCAGCAGCCAGGGACAGTTCTATGGCTACACCTTC.

The chain links TRBV18 to TRBJ2-1, with TRBD2 identical over 12 bases. CDR1 and CDR2 (germline): KGHSH, LQKENI. Trimming at V came to 3 bases and at J to 7 bases, leaving 10 bases not matched to a gene. The CDR3 spans 17 residues. This CDR3 is CASSPNPSGRAGNEQFF. CDR3 sequence (DNA): TGTGCCAGCTCACCGAACCCTAGCGGGAGGGCCGGAAATGAGCAGTTCTTC.

This chain joins TRBV10-3 and TRBJ2-5, with 7 bases aligning to TRBD2. The V segment lost 6 bases and the J segment 4 bases; nucleotides outside the gene matches: 11. Germline CDR1 is ENHRY and CDR2 is SYGVKD. This CDR3 comprises 15 residues. CDR3 sequence (DNA): TGTGCCATCAGGGGGAGCGGGACCTGGGGAGAGACCCAGTACTTC. Protein: CAIRGSGTWGETQYF.

The V and J genes are TRBV6-5 and TRBJ2-5; 8 positions match TRBD1. The V gene's germline CDR1 is MNHEY and CDR2 SVGAGI. V was clipped by 5 bases and J by 4 bases; unmatched bases: 3. The CDR3 has 13 amino acids. The CDR3, as DNA: TGTGCCAGCAGTCGCGACAGGGGAGAGACCCAGTACTTC. Its translation is CASSRDRGETQYF.

This clone appeared a few times. This chain connects TRBV9 to TRBJ1-2, with D maybe TRBD1 (5 bases). The CDR3 runs to 13 residues. V was shortened by 6 bases and J by 7 bases, with 16 bases between the two germline ends. CDR1 is SGDLS and CDR2 is YYNGEE in the germline V gene. The CDR3 reads CASTPGVRTGYTF. For the CDR3, the DNA is TGTGCCAGCACCCCGGGGGTCAGGACTGGCTACACCTTC.

V and J are TRBV11-2 and TRBJ2-3, with D possibly matching TRBD2 (5 bases). Trimming took off 2 bases at V and 4 bases at J, with 19 bases between the two ends. The CDR3 is 17 amino acids. The germline gives CDR1 SGHAT, CDR2 FQNNGV. The CDR3 is CASSLMVAEAGADTQYF. CDR3 in DNA: TGTGCCAGCAGCTTAATGGTGGCGGAGGCCGGGGCAGATACGCAGTATTTT.

The rearrangement uses TRBV7-8 and TRBJ2-7; 8 bases map to TRBD2. Unmatched junction bases numbered 10, after V lost 4 bases and J lost 2 bases. There are 16 residues in the CDR3. Germline V lookup: CDR1 SGHVS, CDR2 FQNEAQ. In DNA form, the CDR3 reads TGTGCCAGCAGCTCCTACCGACTAGCGCTTACCTACGAGCAGTACTTC. It yields the protein CASSSYRLALTYEQYF.